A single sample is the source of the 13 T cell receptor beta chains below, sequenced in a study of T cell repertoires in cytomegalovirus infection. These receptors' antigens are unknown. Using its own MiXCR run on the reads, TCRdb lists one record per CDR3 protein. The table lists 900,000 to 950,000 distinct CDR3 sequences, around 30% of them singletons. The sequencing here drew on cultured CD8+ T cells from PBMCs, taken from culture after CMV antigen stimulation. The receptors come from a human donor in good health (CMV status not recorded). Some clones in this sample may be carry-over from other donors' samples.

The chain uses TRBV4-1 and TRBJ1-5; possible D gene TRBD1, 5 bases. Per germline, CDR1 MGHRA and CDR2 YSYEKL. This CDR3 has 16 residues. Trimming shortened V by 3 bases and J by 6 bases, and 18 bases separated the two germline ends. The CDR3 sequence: CASSQALGGDGQPQHF. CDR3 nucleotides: TGCGCCAGCAGCCAGGCCCTGGGGGGGGACGGTCAGCCCCAGCATTTT.

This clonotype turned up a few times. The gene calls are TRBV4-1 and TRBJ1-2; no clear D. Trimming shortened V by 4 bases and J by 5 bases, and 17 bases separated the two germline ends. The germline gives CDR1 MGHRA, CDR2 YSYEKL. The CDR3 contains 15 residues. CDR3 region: CASSPGEVPGYGYTF. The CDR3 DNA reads TGCGCCAGCAGCCCCGGGGAGGTCCCTGGTTATGGCTACACCTTC.

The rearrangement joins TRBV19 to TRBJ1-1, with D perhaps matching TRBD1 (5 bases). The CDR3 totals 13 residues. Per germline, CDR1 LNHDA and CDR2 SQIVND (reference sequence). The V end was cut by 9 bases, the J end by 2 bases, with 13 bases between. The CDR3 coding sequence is TGTGCCAGCCCAGGAAGGGGAAACACTGAAGCTTTCTTT. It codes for CASPGRGNTEAFF.

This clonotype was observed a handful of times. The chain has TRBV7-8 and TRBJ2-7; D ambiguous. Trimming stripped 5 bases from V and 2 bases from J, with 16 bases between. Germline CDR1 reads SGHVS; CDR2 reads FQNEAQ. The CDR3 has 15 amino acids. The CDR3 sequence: CASSEEDRMPYEQYV. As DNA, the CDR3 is TGTGCCAGCAGCGAAGAAGATAGAATGCCCTACGAGCAGTACGTC.

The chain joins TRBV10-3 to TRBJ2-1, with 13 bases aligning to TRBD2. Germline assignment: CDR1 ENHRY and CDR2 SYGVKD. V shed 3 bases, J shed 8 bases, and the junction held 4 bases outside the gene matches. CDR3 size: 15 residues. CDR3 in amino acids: CAISDTSGGADEQFF. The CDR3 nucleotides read TGTGCCATCAGTGATACTAGCGGGGGGGCGGATGAGCAGTTCTTC.

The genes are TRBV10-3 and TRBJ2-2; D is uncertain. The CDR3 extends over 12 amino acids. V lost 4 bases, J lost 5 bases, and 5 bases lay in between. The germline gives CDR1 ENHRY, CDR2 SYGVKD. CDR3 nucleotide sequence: TGTGCCATCAGTGTTGGGACCGGGGAGCTGTTTTTT. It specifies CAISVGTGELFF.

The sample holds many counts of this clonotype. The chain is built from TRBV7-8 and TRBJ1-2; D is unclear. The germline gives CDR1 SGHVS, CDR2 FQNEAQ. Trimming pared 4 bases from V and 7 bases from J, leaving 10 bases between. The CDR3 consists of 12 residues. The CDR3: CASSSKDPGYTF. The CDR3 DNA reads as TGTGCCAGCAGCTCAAAGGATCCTGGCTACACCTTC.

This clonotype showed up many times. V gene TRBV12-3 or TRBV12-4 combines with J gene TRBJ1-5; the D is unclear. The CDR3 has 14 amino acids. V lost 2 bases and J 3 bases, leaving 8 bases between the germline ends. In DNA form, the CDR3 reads TGTGCCAGCAGTTTAAGACCTTCCAATCAGCCCCAGCATTTT. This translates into CASSLRPSNQPQHF.

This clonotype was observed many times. Written as DNA, the CDR3 is TGTGCCAGCAGCCACCGACAGGGTCTGAACTATGGCTACACCTTC. Its translation: CASSHRQGLNYGYTF. This chain joins TRBV7-2 and TRBJ1-2; 7 nucleotides align to TRBD1. Losses at the gene ends were 5 bases for V and 2 bases for J; bases not matched to a gene: 8. Germline loops: CDR1 SGHTA, CDR2 FQGNSA. The CDR3 runs 15 residues.

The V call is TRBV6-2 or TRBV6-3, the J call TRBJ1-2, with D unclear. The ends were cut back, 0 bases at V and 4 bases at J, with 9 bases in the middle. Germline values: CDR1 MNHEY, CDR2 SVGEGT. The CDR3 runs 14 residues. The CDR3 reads CASSYSTESYGYTF. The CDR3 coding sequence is TGTGCCAGCAGTTACTCAACGGAAAGCTATGGCTACACCTTC.

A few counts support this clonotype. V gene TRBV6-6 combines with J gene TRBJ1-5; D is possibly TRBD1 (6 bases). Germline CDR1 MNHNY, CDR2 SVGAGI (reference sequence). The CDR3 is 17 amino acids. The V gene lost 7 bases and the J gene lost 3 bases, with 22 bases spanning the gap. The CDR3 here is CASTHTRGNRDNQPQHF. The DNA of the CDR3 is TGTGCCAGCACTCATACAAGGGGCAACAGGGACAATCAGCCCCAGCATTTT.

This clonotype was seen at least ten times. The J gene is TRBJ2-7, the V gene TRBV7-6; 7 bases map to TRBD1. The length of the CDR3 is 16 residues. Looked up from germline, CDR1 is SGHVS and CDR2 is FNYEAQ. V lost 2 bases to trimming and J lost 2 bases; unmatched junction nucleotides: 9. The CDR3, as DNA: TGTGCCAGCAGCTTACCGGACAGGCCTTCACCCTACGAGCAGTACGTC. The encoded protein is CASSLPDRPSPYEQYV.

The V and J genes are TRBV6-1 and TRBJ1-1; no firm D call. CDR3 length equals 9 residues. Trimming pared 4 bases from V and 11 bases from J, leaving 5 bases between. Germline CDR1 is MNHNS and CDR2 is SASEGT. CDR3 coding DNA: TGTGCCAGCAGTGGCACGGCTTTCTTT. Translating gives CASSGTAFF.